This TCR beta chain comes out of a study of CD8 T cells in ankylosing spondylitis. One entry per CDR3 protein results from TCRdb running MiXCR on the 5' RACE reads. This repertoire shows 250,000 to 400,000 distinct CDR3 sequences, roughly 11% found once; its top ten account for roughly a tenth. Germline CDR1 and CDR2: MNHEY and SMNVEV (reference sequence). The CDR3 sequence is 17 residues long. Trimming cost V 6 bases and J 3 bases, with 20 bases left between them. The chain has TRBV27 and TRBJ2-2; D remains ambiguous. Material: blood, either unsorted or a sorted T cell fraction (not recorded which). The source of this sequence is a female donor with ankylosing spondylitis or in good health (not recorded which). CDR3 sequence (DNA): TGTGCCAGCAGCCCAGCAGGAGTAGTGAGTTACACCGGGGAGCTGTTTTTT. Encoded protein: CASSPAGVVSYTGELFF.